What follows describes a single TCR beta chain. No antigen is known for it. With V trimmed by 3 bases and J by 0 bases, 5 bases remained unmatched. The CDR3 extends over 17 amino acids. From germline, CDR1 is SGHKS and CDR2 YYEKEE (reference sequence). The sample belongs to a study of response to subunit inactivated influenza vaccine. Study-level points and caveats: Authors suggested few new T cells are recruited by each seasonal influenza vaccination.

Each CDR3 protein gets one entry after TCRdb re-called the RT-PCR reads with MiXCR. This table has about half a million distinct CDR3 sequences, roughly 23% appearing once. Sequences were derived from CD4+ T cells sorted from PBMCs, sampled 5 days after vaccination. The rearrangement links TRBV5-5 to TRBJ1-4; 10 bases are shared with TRBD1. The receptor's source is a man between 50 and 59 years old who received an inactivated influenza vaccine. The CDR3 DNA follows: TGTGCCAGCAGCTGGGACAGGGGAAGGGCAACTAATGAAAAACTGTTTTTT. This sequence encodes CASSWDRGRATNEKLFF.